Sequencing of this T cell receptor (beta chain) was carried out in a study of shared clonotypes between healthy human individuals. Study overall: Researchers assigned three CD4 naive, three CD4 memory, two CD8 naive and one CD8 memory plate to each donor. Points from the study as a whole: Sequencing depth was expected to influence donor clonotype sharing. Genetic and exposure-history diversity was limited by the small donor number. Generally, naive subsets (rather than memory subsets) showed larger estimated richness.

Sequenced by immunoSEQ multiplex PCR; TCRdb stores in-frame clones only, minus some. The sample has approximately 1.4 million clones, approximately 98% seen once. Details on this clone: As yet, its antigen is unknown.

Germline V gene lookup returns CDR1 SGHNT and CDR2 YYREEE (reference sequence). The CDR3 contains 15 residues. Trimming removed 4 bases from V and 6 bases from J; junction bases left unmatched: 11. Source material: naive CD4+ T cells sorted from blood. Subset defined: CD45RA+ positively selected. The chain joins TRBV5-4 to TRBJ2-7; TRBD1 agrees at 9 bases. This sequence was found in a man aged 30 to 39 in good health. The CDR3 sequence: CASSRGDRAPREQYF. Written as DNA, the CDR3 is TGTGCCAGCAGCCGGGGGGACAGGGCCCCCCGCGAGCAGTACTTC.